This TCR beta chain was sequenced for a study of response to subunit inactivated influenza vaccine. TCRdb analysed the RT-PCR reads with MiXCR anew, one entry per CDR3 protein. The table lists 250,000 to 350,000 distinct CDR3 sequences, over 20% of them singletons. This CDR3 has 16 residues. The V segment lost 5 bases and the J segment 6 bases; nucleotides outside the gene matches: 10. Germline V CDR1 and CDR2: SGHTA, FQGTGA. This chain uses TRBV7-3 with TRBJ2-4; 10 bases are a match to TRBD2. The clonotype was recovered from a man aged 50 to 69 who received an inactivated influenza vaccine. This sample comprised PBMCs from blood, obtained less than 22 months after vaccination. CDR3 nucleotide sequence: TGTGCCAGCAGCCCTGGTCCTAGCGGGAGTCCAAACATTCAGTACTTC. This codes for CASSPGPSGSPNIQYF.